These 23 T cell receptor beta chains originate from one sample sequenced in a study of identical twins' blood T cells. TCRdb re-called the 5' RACE reads through MiXCR, storing one row per CDR3 protein. The data show around 380,000 distinct CDR3 sequences, 25% to 35% seen once. Sequencing was done on a sample of PBMCs. The source of these receptors is a woman aged 18 to 55 in good health.

The CDR3 spells CSVGDSLNTEAFF. The CDR3 nucleotides read TGCAGCGTTGGAGATTCACTGAACACTGAAGCTTTCTTT. The rearrangement links TRBV29-1 to TRBJ1-1, with unresolved D. With 4 bases removed from V and 0 bases from J, the gap between germline ends came to 9 bases. In germline, CDR1 is SQVTM, CDR2 ANQGSEA. CDR3 length: 13 residues.

V and J are TRBV20-1 and TRBJ2-7; 7 bases match TRBD1. The CDR3 is 14 residues long. V was pared by 6 bases and J by 6 bases, with 14 bases of the junction left unmatched. Per the germline V gene, CDR1 is DFQATT and CDR2 is SNEGSKA (reference sequence). Here the CDR3 reads CSADARKGALEQYF. CDR3 bases: TGCAGTGCCGATGCGAGGAAGGGGGCTCTCGAGCAGTACTTC.

The CDR3 DNA follows: TGTGCCAGTAGTGTGTATGACATTCAGTACTTC. Protein sequence: CASSVYDIQYF. The gene calls are TRBV19 and TRBJ2-4; D is unclear. CDR3 length: 11 residues. The V gene's germline CDR1 is LNHDA and CDR2 SQIVND (reference sequence). Trimming pared 5 bases from V and 8 bases from J, leaving 7 bases between.

This clonotype was seen more than once but under ten times. CDR3 sequence reads: CSVATQGRAFF. CDR3 bases: TGCAGCGTTGCGACACAGGGAAGAGCTTTCTTT. This chain connects TRBV29-1 to TRBJ1-1, with D possibly being TRBD1 (6 bases). CDR1 SQVTM and CDR2 ANQGSEA come from the germline V gene. V shed 4 bases and J shed 10 bases, with 13 bases lying between them. This CDR3 contains 11 residues.

This clonotype was counted a few times. The V call is TRBV5-1, the J call TRBJ1-3; 7 nucleotides agree with TRBD1. V shed 9 bases and J 0 bases; nucleotides not matched to a gene: 6. The CDR3 loop spans 14 amino acids. The germline gives CDR1 SGHRS, CDR2 YFSETQ. CDR3 residues: CATSTGSSGNTIYF. CDR3 DNA sequence: TGCGCCACCTCGACAGGGTCCTCTGGAAACACCATATATTTT. The complete variable domain, with remaining parts taken from reference TRBV5-1 and TRBJ1-3, reads KAGVTQTPRYLIKTRGQQVTLSCSPISGHRSVSWYQQTPGQGLQFLFEYFSETQRNKGNFPGRFSGRQFSNSRSEMNVSTLELGDSALYLCATSTGSSGNTIYFGEGSWLTVV.

The chain employs TRBV27 and TRBJ2-1; TRBD2 matches at 12 bases. J gave up 3 bases and V 3 bases, and 6 bases lay outside the gene matches. Germline CDR1 is MNHEY and CDR2 is SMNVEV (reference sequence). CDR3 length: 17 residues. The DNA of the CDR3 is TGTGCCAGCAGTTTGTCACTAGCGGGAGGATACTACAATGAGCAGTTCTTC. Its translation: CASSLSLAGGYYNEQFF.

The CDR3 region is CASSPRPQQGGGYGYTF. CDR3 nucleotide sequence: TGTGCCAGCAGTCCCCGTCCGCAACAAGGGGGAGGGTATGGCTACACCTTC. V usage is TRBV27 and J usage is TRBJ1-2, with D perhaps matching TRBD1 (6 bases). CDR1 and CDR2 (germline): MNHEY, SMNVEV (reference sequence). V lost 5 bases and J 5 bases, leaving 24 bases between the germline ends. This CDR3 has 17 amino acids.

A remark on this clonotype: A read error may account for a junction end that differs from germline. This chain connects TRBV7-9 to TRBJ1-1; tentative D call: TRBD1 (5 bases). From germline, CDR1 is SEHNR and CDR2 FQNEAQ (reference sequence). This CDR3 is 13 amino acids long. CDR3 amino acids: CASMGPENTESFF. The CDR3 DNA sequence: TGTGCCAGCATGGGACCGGAGAACACTGAATCTTTCTTT.

This chain joins TRBV6-5 and TRBJ1-2, with D hard to call. The CDR3 length is 13 residues. V gave up 4 bases and J gave up 3 bases, with 9 bases separating them. Germline loops: CDR1 MNHEY, CDR2 SVGAGI. The CDR3 region has the DNA TGTGCCAGCAGTTTAGGAAGATACTATGGCTACACCTTC. It codes for CASSLGRYYGYTF.

This clonotype was counted between two and nine times. This chain uses TRBV29-1 with TRBJ1-2, with a possible D match to TRBD1 (5 bases). The ends were cut back, 6 bases at V and 5 bases at J, with 16 bases in the middle. The CDR3 has 13 residues. Germline-derived CDR1 and CDR2 are SQVTM and ANQGSEA. Written as DNA, the CDR3 is TGCAGCGTCTCCGGGGGAAGGGGATATGGCTACACCTTC. Residues: CSVSGGRGYGYTF.

The chain joins TRBV20-1 to TRBJ2-3; the match to TRBD2 covers 12 bases. This CDR3 region has 16 residues. Per germline, CDR1 DFQATT and CDR2 SNEGSKA (reference sequence). V trimming: 0 bases; J trimming: 4 bases; junction bases outside the gene matches: 5. The CDR3 region is CSARDTSGGPADTQYF. The CDR3 DNA reads as TGCAGTGCTAGAGACACTAGCGGGGGGCCCGCAGATACGCAGTATTTT.

V and J are TRBV5-1 and TRBJ1-3; tentative D call: TRBD1 (6 bases). This CDR3 comprises 16 residues. V was shortened by 4 bases and J by 4 bases, with 18 bases between the two germline ends. The germline V gene encodes CDR1 SGHRS and CDR2 YFSETQ. DNA of the CDR3: TGCGCCAGCAGCCTGCAGGGGCCTCTGGGGGGAAACACCATATATTTT. It specifies CASSLQGPLGGNTIYF.

This clonotype was found a few times. This chain joins TRBV20-1 and TRBJ1-6, with a possible D match to TRBD1 (5 bases). Trimming cost V 6 bases and J 8 bases, with 17 bases left between them. CDR3 length: 14 amino acids. The V gene's germline CDR1 is DFQATT and CDR2 SNEGSKA (reference sequence). The CDR3 region has the DNA TGCAGTGCACGTACCGGGACGGAATATTCACCCCTCCACTTT. Residues: CSARTGTEYSPLHF.

The chain combines TRBV6-1 with TRBJ2-5; D is unresolved. CDR1 and CDR2 from the germline V gene are MNHNS and SASEGT. V was shortened by 0 bases and J by 1 base, with 6 bases between the two germline ends. The CDR3 is 14 residues long. CDR3: CASSEAAVQETQYF. CDR3 coding DNA: TGTGCCAGCAGTGAAGCGGCGGTCCAAGAGACCCAGTACTTC.

The rearrangement joins TRBV12-3 or TRBV12-4 to TRBJ1-4, with 7 nucleotides matching TRBD1. The V and J ends lost 5 bases and 8 bases, in that order; junction bases with no gene match: 8. The CDR3 has 14 residues. The CDR3 reads CASSLGTVREKLFF. In nucleotides, the CDR3 is TGTGCCAGCAGTCTGGGGACAGTCCGGGAAAAACTGTTTTTT.

This clonotype was recorded a few times. The chain has TRBV20-1 and TRBJ1-3; no firm D call. The CDR3 is 14 amino acids. Trimming removed 0 bases from V and 4 bases from J, with 10 bases in between. Germline V gene data show CDR1 as DFQATT and CDR2 as SNEGSKA (reference sequence). CDR3 DNA: TGCAGTGCTAGAGATTCGGCTTCGGGAAACACCATATATTTT. It encodes CSARDSASGNTIYF.

This clonotype occurred a few times. This chain connects TRBV7-9 to TRBJ1-5, with unresolved D. The CDR3 length is 14 residues. Trimming took off 0 bases at V and 0 bases at J, with 3 bases between the two ends. Germline assignment: CDR1 SEHNR and CDR2 FQNEAQ (reference sequence). CDR3 coding DNA: TGTGCCAGCAGCTTAGCTGCTAGCAATCAGCCCCAGCATTTT. The encoded protein is CASSLAASNQPQHF. Looking up the rest from reference TRBV7-9 and TRBJ1-5 gives the full variable domain: DTGVSQNPRHKITKRGQNVTFRCDPISEHNRLYWYRQTLGQGPEFLTYFQNEAQLEKSRLLSDRFSAERPKGSFSTLEIQRTEQGDSAMYLCASSLAASNQPQHFGDGTRLSIL.

V usage is TRBV6-2 or TRBV6-3 and J usage is TRBJ1-1; D might be TRBD1 (6 bases). The ends were cut back, 6 bases at V and 3 bases at J, with 14 bases in the middle. Germline CDR1 MNHEY, CDR2 SVGEGT. This CDR3 contains 14 residues. CDR3 sequence reads: CASRPAQGHTEAFF. As DNA, the CDR3 is TGTGCCAGCAGACCCGCACAGGGACACACTGAAGCTTTCTTT.

This clonotype was observed a handful of times. The genes are TRBV25-1 and TRBJ2-5; 7 bases line up with TRBD2. The CDR3 length is 15 residues. The ends lost 5 bases at V and 5 bases at J; junction bases unmatched: 11. Looked up from germline, CDR1 is MGHDK and CDR2 is SYGVNS. The CDR3 coding sequence is TGTGCCAGCAGTACCGGGACTACCCTGTTGGAGACCCAGTACTTC. It is translated as CASSTGTTLLETQYF.

The rearrangement joins TRBV29-1 to TRBJ1-1; no firm D call. Trimming cost V 2 bases and J 6 bases, with 7 bases left between them. The CDR3 runs 11 residues. Germline CDR1 and CDR2: SQVTM and ANQGSEA. The CDR3 nucleotides read TGCAGCGTTGAAAGGGCGGCTGAAGCTTTCTTT. Residues: CSVERAAEAFF.

The CDR3, as DNA: TGTGCCAGCACCCCGGGAGGGGGGAAAAAACTGTTTTTT. Translation gives CASTPGGGKKLFF. The genes are TRBV7-2 and TRBJ1-4; possible D gene TRBD1, 6 bases. This CDR3 has 13 residues. The germline V gene encodes CDR1 SGHTA and CDR2 FQGNSA. V lost 7 bases to trimming and J lost 9 bases, with 15 bases between them.

Regarding this clonotype: At one end the junction does not follow the germline gene, possibly because of a read error. The chain recombines TRBV19 with TRBJ1-5; no clear D gene. The germline V gene encodes CDR1 LNHDA and CDR2 SQIVND (reference sequence). The CDR3 totals 13 residues. The CDR3, as DNA: TGTGCCGGTAGTGCGGTGGGAGGTCAGCCCCAGCATTTT. This encodes CAGSAVGGQPQHF.

Here the CDR3 reads CASRPKAGGVSTDTQYF. The CDR3 DNA follows: TGTGCCAGCAGACCCAAAGCGGGGGGTGTTAGTACAGATACGCAGTATTTT. V is TRBV27 and J is TRBJ2-3, with TRBD2 identical over 9 bases. Germline CDR1 and CDR2: MNHEY and SMNVEV (reference sequence). The CDR3 contains 17 residues. V shed 6 bases, J shed 3 bases, and the junction held 13 bases outside the gene matches.